Below are 31 T cell receptor beta chains sequenced from a single sample in a study of beta chain features in type 1 diabetes. Since all of the isolated RNA was reverse transcribed, expressed TCRB transcripts were what got sequenced. Assay used: immunoSEQ multiplex PCR; TCRdb lists only in-frame clones, some missing. The sample has some 300,000 clones, 8% seen once. The sequenced material came from central memory CD4+ T cells from blood. These receptor sequences come from a woman aged 18-29 years in good health.

The rearrangement links TRBV7-2 to TRBJ2-5; 11 bases match TRBD2. The CDR3 sequence is 16 residues long. The junction had 10 bases not matched to a gene; V was cut back by 5 bases and J by 5 bases. Germline CDR1 is SGHTA and CDR2 is FQGNSA. CDR3 loop: CASSPIAGGPIETQYF. In DNA form, the CDR3 reads TGTGCCAGCAGCCCAATAGCGGGAGGGCCTATCGAGACCCAGTACTTC.

This clone is medium-sized within its sample. The sample contains more than one DNA sequence encoding this CDR3. The genes are TRBV7-2 and TRBJ2-1; no firm D call. The CDR3 runs to 13 residues. Trimming pared 3 bases from V and 3 bases from J, leaving 6 bases between. Germline V gene lookup returns CDR1 SGHTA and CDR2 FQGNSA. CDR3 sequence: CASSLNHYNEQFF. CDR3 nucleotides: TGTGCCAGCAGCTTGAATCACTACAATGAGCAGTTCTTC.

This clone was found a few times. The chain has TRBV12-5 and TRBJ1-1, with D perhaps TRBD1 (5 bases). Germline loops: CDR1 LGHNT, CDR2 FRNRAP. The germline V and J ends were trimmed by 5 bases and 5 bases, with 6 bases remaining between them. The CDR3 sequence is 11 residues long. The CDR3 sequence: CASGQGTEAFF. The CDR3 nucleotides are TGTGCTAGTGGTCAGGGAACTGAAGCTTTCTTT.

The chain employs TRBV5-1 and TRBJ2-7; a weak D match, TRBD2 (6 bases). The germline V and J ends were trimmed by 0 bases and 4 bases, with 11 bases remaining between them. The CDR3 loop spans 14 amino acids. CDR1 and CDR2 from the germline V gene are SGHRS and YFSETQ. CDR3 sequence (DNA): TGCGCCAGCAGCTTGGACCCTCGGGGGTACGAGCAGTACGTC. Protein: CASSLDPRGYEQYV.

The chain employs TRBV28 and TRBJ2-3; D call uncertain. Germline-derived CDR1 and CDR2 are MDHEN and SYDVKM. Trimming shortened V by 3 bases and J by 5 bases, and 18 bases separated the two germline ends. This CDR3 spans 16 amino acids. The CDR3 is CASSLYQPRLVDTQYF. The CDR3 nucleotides read TGTGCCAGCAGTTTGTATCAACCAAGATTAGTAGATACGCAGTATTTT.

In its sample, this clone was seen many times. The J gene is TRBJ1-2, the V gene TRBV5-6; TRBD1 matches at 7 bases. Germline loops: CDR1 SGHDT, CDR2 YYEEEE. V gave up 4 bases and J gave up 4 bases; unmatched junction bases: 7. The CDR3 sequence is 14 residues long. As DNA, the CDR3 is TGTGCCAGCAGCCCGACAGGGATTGGCTATGGCTACACCTTC. As protein: CASSPTGIGYGYTF.

This clone was seen at least ten times. J is TRBJ2-5 and V is TRBV4-1, with D possibly matching TRBD2 (5 bases). The CDR3 loop spans 17 amino acids. Germline V gene data show CDR1 as MGHRA and CDR2 as YSYEKL. V lost 1 base, J lost 3 bases, and 18 bases lay in between. DNA for the CDR3: TGCGCCAGCAGCCAAGTGTATGGGAGTGCCCCCAAAGAGACCCAGTACTTC. Translating it yields CASSQVYGSAPKETQYF.

This clone was observed a handful of times. This sequence joins TRBV5-6 and TRBJ1-4, with D possibly being TRBD1 (5 bases). V was pared by 1 base and J by 6 bases, with 10 bases between. This CDR3 region has 14 residues. Germline loops: CDR1 SGHDT, CDR2 YYEEEE. DNA for the CDR3: TGTGCCAGCAGCTTGCGGGACGGGCATGAAAAACTGTTTTTT. Translating gives CASSLRDGHEKLFF.

This clone occurred many times. The gene calls are TRBV29-1 and TRBJ1-2, with a possible D match to TRBD1 (5 bases). The germline V and J ends were trimmed by 0 bases and 13 bases, with 18 bases remaining between them. Germline-derived CDR1 and CDR2 are SQVTM and ANQGSEA. The CDR3 sequence is 13 residues long. The CDR3 DNA sequence: TGCAGCGTTGAAGATCTTCGGGACCGCGGCGGCACCTTC. This encodes CSVEDLRDRGGTF.

J is TRBJ2-7 and V is TRBV6-1; D gene ambiguous. The CDR3 contains 13 residues. CDR1 MNHNS and CDR2 SASEGT come from the germline V gene. Trimming shortened V by 8 bases and J by 3 bases, and 14 bases separated the two germline ends. The CDR3 spells CASRQNQFYEQYV. The CDR3 nucleotides are TGTGCCAGCCGCCAGAACCAATTCTACGAGCAGTACGTC.

This clone has more than one count but fewer than ten. V usage is TRBV7-2 and J usage is TRBJ2-1; TRBD1 matches at 7 bases. Germline-derived CDR1 and CDR2 are SGHTA and FQGNSA. There are 14 residues in the CDR3. Germline trimming cut 3 bases from V and 6 bases from J; bases unmatched to any gene: 5. CDR3 DNA sequence: TGTGCCAGCAGCTTCGGACAGGTGGGCAATGAGCAGTTCTTC. Residues: CASSFGQVGNEQFF.

This clone was picked up a small number of times. The genes are TRBV28 and TRBJ2-7; D unresolved. Per the germline V gene, CDR1 is MDHEN and CDR2 is SYDVKM. The CDR3 runs to 14 residues. Trimming took off 5 bases at V and 0 bases at J, with 11 bases between the two ends. The CDR3 DNA reads as TGTGCCAGCAGTCGACGTGGTACCTCCTACGAGCAGTACGTC. Amino acids: CASSRRGTSYEQYV.

The table lists this clone with a few counts. The chain uses TRBV6-5 and TRBJ2-7, with D perhaps TRBD1 or TRBD2 (6 bases each). Germline CDR1 reads MNHEY; CDR2 reads SVGAGI. The CDR3 extends over 13 amino acids. V was clipped by 6 bases and J by 4 bases, with 13 bases between them. The CDR3 sequence is CASRSGARYEQYF. As DNA, the CDR3 is TGTGCCAGCAGGTCGGGGGCGCGGTACGAGCAGTACTTC.

In this sample, this clone turned up a few times. The chain couples TRBV5-6 to TRBJ1-2; no clear D. Germline-derived CDR1 and CDR2 are SGHDT and YYEEEE. V gave up 0 bases and J gave up 7 bases, with 10 bases separating them. The CDR3 loop spans 13 amino acids. CDR3: CASSLDNFVGYTF. CDR3 nucleotide sequence: TGTGCCAGCAGCTTGGACAATTTTGTTGGCTACACCTTC.

This clone has a handful of counts. V usage is TRBV5-4 and J usage is TRBJ1-2; the D is unclear. The V end was cut by 4 bases, the J end by 0 bases, with 7 bases between. There are 13 residues in the CDR3. The V gene's germline CDR1 is SGHNT and CDR2 YYREEE (reference sequence). CDR3 sequence reads: CASSPDANYGYTF. The CDR3 bases are TGTGCCAGCAGCCCCGATGCTAACTATGGCTACACCTTC.

This clone was found a few times. The chain carries TRBV5-1 and TRBJ1-4, with D possibly matching TRBD1 (6 bases). The CDR3 runs to 14 residues. V was clipped by 6 bases and J by 0 bases, with 9 bases between them. From germline, CDR1 is SGHRS and CDR2 YFSETQ. This CDR3 reads CASTGDSTNEKLFF. DNA for the CDR3: TGCGCCAGCACAGGGGACTCAACTAATGAAAAACTGTTTTTT.

Turning to this clone: Other DNA variants within this sample encode the same CDR3. V and J are TRBV6-5 and TRBJ1-1, with a weak D call TRBD1 (5 bases). The CDR3 consists of 11 residues. In germline, CDR1 is MNHEY, CDR2 SVGAGI. V was shortened by 5 bases and J by 6 bases, with 7 bases between the two germline ends. The CDR3 DNA reads as TGTGCCAGCAGTCGAGGGGCTGAAGCTTTCTTT. Encoded protein: CASSRGAEAFF.

The chain couples TRBV7-6 to TRBJ2-5; D is possibly TRBD1 or TRBD2 (6 bases each). Trimming cost V 3 bases and J 2 bases, with 10 bases left between them. The CDR3 extends over 14 amino acids. Germline V gives CDR1 SGHVS, CDR2 FNYEAQ. CDR3 sequence (DNA): TGTGCCAGCAGCTTTAGAGGGGGGCAAGAGACCCAGTACTTC. It codes for CASSFRGGQETQYF.

J is TRBJ2-1 and V is TRBV6-1; tentatively, D is TRBD2 (6 bases). The CDR3 sequence is 15 residues long. The V gene lost 6 bases and the J gene lost 0 bases, with 12 bases spanning the gap. Germline V gene sequence: CDR1 MNHNS, CDR2 SASEGT. CDR3 DNA: TGTGCCAGCAGAGTACGTAGCGGCTCCTACAATGAGCAGTTCTTC. Amino acids: CASRVRSGSYNEQFF.

This clone showed up many times. The J gene is TRBJ1-1, the V gene TRBV7-2, with 8 bases fitting TRBD1. The CDR3 loop spans 12 amino acids. V dropped 9 bases and J dropped 1; count of bases not matched to a gene: 1. Germline-derived CDR1 and CDR2 are SGHTA and FQGNSA. This CDR3 reads CASGTGNTEAFF. The DNA of the CDR3 is TGTGCCAGTGGGACAGGGAACACTGAAGCTTTCTTT.

This clone has more than one count but fewer than ten. The V and J genes are TRBV29-1 and TRBJ2-7; 11 bases align to TRBD1. V gave up 7 bases and J gave up 3 bases; unmatched junction bases: 2. The CDR3 runs 12 residues. CDR1 is SQVTM and CDR2 is ANQGSEA in the germline V gene. CDR3 sequence: CSAGTGGYEQYF. The CDR3, as DNA: TGCAGCGCTGGGACAGGGGGCTACGAGCAGTACTTC.

Comment on this clone: Possible read error: a much larger clone is one base away. The J gene is TRBJ2-5, the V gene TRBV28; 7 bases agree with TRBD2. The germline gives CDR1 MDHEN, CDR2 SYDVKM. CDR3 size: 12 residues. V trimming: 8 bases; J trimming: 2 bases; junction bases outside the gene matches: 2. The CDR3 nucleotides are TGTGCCAGCCGGGGGGATCAAGAGACCCAGTACTTC. It encodes CASRGDQETQYF. Looking up the rest from reference TRBV28 and TRBJ2-5 gives the full variable domain: DVKVTQSSRYLVKRTGEKVFLECVQDMDHENMFWYRQDPGLGLRLIYFSYDVKMKEKGDIPEGYSVSREKKERFSLILESASTNQTSMYLCASRGDQETQYFGPGTRLLVL.

CDR3 sequence: CATSRTGTSGVTDTQYF. CDR3 nucleotide sequence: TGTGCCACCAGCAGAACCGGGACTAGCGGGGTCACAGATACGCAGTATTTT. V gene TRBV15 combines with J gene TRBJ2-3; 13 bases match TRBD2. This CDR3 contains 17 residues. Germline trimming cut 2 bases from V and 2 bases from J; bases unmatched to any gene: 4. In germline, CDR1 is LNHNV, CDR2 YYDKDF (reference sequence).

This clone has just a few counts. Since a far larger clone is one base different, this is likely a read error. The CDR3 DNA sequence: TGTGCCAGCAGCCTCACAGATACGCAGTATTTT. It specifies CASSLTDTQYF. The genes are TRBV7-3 and TRBJ2-3, with D uncertain. The germline CDR1 and CDR2 sequences are SGHTA and FQGTGA. CDR3 length: 11 amino acids. V lost 5 bases and J 2 bases, leaving 2 bases between the germline ends.

This clone appeared a few times. The rearrangement uses TRBV25-1 and TRBJ2-2, with 9 bases lining up with TRBD1. The germline V gene encodes CDR1 MGHDK and CDR2 SYGVNS. With 4 bases clipped from V and 3 bases from J, the junction kept 9 bases outside the gene matches. The CDR3 extends over 17 amino acids. DNA of the CDR3: TGTGCCAGCAGTGGAAGACAGGGGGGATTGGACACCGGGGAGCTGTTTTTT. It codes for CASSGRQGGLDTGELFF.

This chain connects TRBV7-3 to TRBJ1-1; tentative D call: TRBD1 (6 bases). The V end was cut by 6 bases, the J end by 4 bases, with 15 bases between. The V gene's germline CDR1 is SGHTA and CDR2 FQGTGA. The CDR3 length is 14 residues. CDR3 sequence reads: CASSSTPGATEAFF. The CDR3 coding sequence is TGTGCCAGCAGTTCGACCCCAGGGGCCACTGAAGCTTTCTTT.

This clone was observed a handful of times. The chain links TRBV29-1 to TRBJ2-5, with a possible D match to TRBD1 (5 bases). Germline V gene lookup returns CDR1 SQVTM and CDR2 ANQGSEA. V was clipped by 7 bases and J by 2 bases, with 11 bases between them. The CDR3 sequence is 12 residues long. The CDR3 nucleotides are TGCAGCGCCCGGACATTACAAGAGACCCAGTACTTC. It specifies CSARTLQETQYF.

This clone was counted a few times. The gene calls are TRBV4-3 and TRBJ1-4; D is unclear. CDR3 length equals 11 residues. The ends were cut back, 4 bases at V and 8 bases at J, with 5 bases in the middle. The germline V gene encodes CDR1 LGHNA and CDR2 YSLEER. The CDR3 loop reads CASSPAEKLFF. Here the CDR3 DNA reads TGCGCCAGCAGCCCTGCCGAAAAACTGTTTTTT.

This clone was observed a few times. V is TRBV5-4 and J is TRBJ2-5; D unclear. This CDR3 contains 14 residues. V shed 9 bases and J shed 1 base, with 16 bases lying between them. Germline V gene lookup returns CDR1 SGHNT and CDR2 YYREEE (reference sequence). This chain's CDR3 is CATSKESGQETQYF. CDR3 DNA sequence: TGTGCCACCTCTAAGGAGTCAGGCCAAGAGACCCAGTACTTC.

The chain joins TRBV28 to TRBJ1-6; 7 nucleotides agree with TRBD1. The V gene end was trimmed by 4 bases and the J gene end by 7 bases; junction bases not matched to a gene: 10. Germline-derived CDR1 and CDR2 are MDHEN and SYDVKM. CDR3 length: 16 residues. The CDR3 bases are TGTGCCAGCAGTTCCGCTTCGGGACAGACCAATTCACCCCTCCACTTT. Translation gives CASSSASGQTNSPLHF.

This clone was found many times. The chain couples TRBV5-1 to TRBJ2-1; 7 bases map to TRBD1. The CDR3 has 14 amino acids. Germline-derived CDR1 and CDR2 are SGHRS and YFSETQ. The junction had 0 bases not matched to a gene; V was cut back by 3 bases and J by 0 bases. This CDR3 is CASSWTGSYNEQFF. The CDR3 region has the DNA TGCGCCAGCAGCTGGACAGGCTCCTACAATGAGCAGTTCTTC.